This T cell receptor (beta chain) derives from a study of T cells in localized non-small cell lung cancer. Concerning this clone: Its specificity is not known.

The germline V and J ends were trimmed by 2 bases and 1 base, with 7 bases remaining between them. The CDR3 sequence is 14 residues long. CDR1 and CDR2 (germline): MRHNA, SNTAGT. The repertoire was sequenced with immunoSEQ multiplex PCR; TCRdb's copy has only in-frame clones and lacks some. Here the sample spans tens of thousands of clones, roughly 89% being singletons. Overall study findings and caveats: Among the top 100 tumor clones, a median around 50 appeared in adjacent lung. Longer survival (overall) was linked to higher T cell density in blood. Uninvolved adjacent lung showed higher T cell clonality than tumor.

Source: peripheral blood, taken before any cancer treatment. The source is a male donor older than 55 with stage I lung adenocarcinoma. The V gene is TRBV6-4, the J gene TRBJ2-3, with D tentatively TRBD1 or TRBD2 (5 bases each). The CDR3 region has the DNA TGTGCCAGCAGTGACGGGGACGGCACAGATACGCAGTATTTT. The encoded protein is CASSDGDGTDTQYF.